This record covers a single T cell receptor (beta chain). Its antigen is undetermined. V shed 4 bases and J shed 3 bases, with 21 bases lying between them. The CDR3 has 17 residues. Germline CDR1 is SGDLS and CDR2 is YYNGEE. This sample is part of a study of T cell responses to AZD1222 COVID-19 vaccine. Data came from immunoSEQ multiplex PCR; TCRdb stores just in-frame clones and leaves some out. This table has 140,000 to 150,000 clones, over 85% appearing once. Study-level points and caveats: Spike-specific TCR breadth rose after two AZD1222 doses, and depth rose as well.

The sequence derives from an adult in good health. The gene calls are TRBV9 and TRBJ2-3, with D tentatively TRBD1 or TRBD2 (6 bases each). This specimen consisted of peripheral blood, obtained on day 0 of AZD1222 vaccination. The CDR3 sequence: CASSPMGHREFTDTQYF. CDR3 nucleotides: TGTGCCAGCAGCCCTATGGGACACCGGGAGTTTACAGATACGCAGTATTTT.